What follows describes a single T cell receptor (beta chain). The antigen this receptor binds is unknown. No base-level quality is on record; no much larger clone is a single base apart. These data come from a study of CD8+CD57+ T cells in acquired aplastic anemia (dated by TCRdb to between 2017 and 2018). As for the study more broadly: On average, sorted CD4+ and CD8+ cells yielded 3.2 ug of extracted DNA, with a range of about 0.17 to 27.4 ug. For healthy donor samples, the average read count was about 10.8 million for CD4+ cells and approximately 11 million for CD8+ cells. Beyond this particular receptor, the publication reports: About 30 CD8+ CDR3 sequences were found in both patients and controls but appeared to be highly expressed in patients and within the immunodominant clones of the patients. Between patients and healthy controls, no significant difference in CD8+ Simpson's diversity was found (P=0.060).

Unmatched junction bases come to 4, with V trimmed by 5 bases and J by 12 bases. The CDR3 sequence holds 11 residues, the cysteine and phenylalanine included. Of all the DNA, just the CDR3 is kept, 33 bases in frame from base 1. Genomic DNA was used as template for profiling of TCR beta VDJ combinations and CDR3 sequences. An Illumina HiSeq 2000 was used for TCR repertoire sequencing. Concerning the study's data processing: Repertoire assessment relied on Simpson's diversity index, CDR3 size and DJ length profiles, and TRBV/TRBJ rearrangement plots. Whichever DNA sequence was most abundant in the deep sequencing data was defined as the immunodominant clone. CDR3 amino acid sequences were checked for sharing between subjects and were compared against published repertoires and the VDJdb database. TCRdb took the public reads, trimmed them with fastp at Q25, ran MiXCR for clone calling and kept in-frame beta chains. Rows are unified per CDR3 protein, each entry keeping the most common DNA and genes. TCRdb, not the original authors, processed these V and J calls. Within this sample are roughly 420,000 distinct CDR3 sequences, with 65% to 80% of them counted one time only. The top ten clonotypes cover 4% of the sample.

In the study, sorted CD4+ and CD8+ blood T cells from patients with severe aplastic anemia and from healthy subjects underwent deep sequencing of TCR repertoires. Ficoll-Paque density gradient centrifugation was used to isolate peripheral blood mononuclear cells. CD4+ and CD8+ T cells were sorted by FACS or magnetic beads before DNA extraction. Sequencing was done on a sample of sorted CD4+, CD8+, or CD8+CD57+ T cells (not recorded which) from PBMCs. The V gene is TRBV12-3 or TRBV12-4 and the J gene is TRBJ2-7, and 10 junctional nucleotides match TRBD1. The clonotype originates from a human donor in good health, serving as a control. The CDR3 region reads CASSQGQGSYF. The nucleotide sequence is given as TGTGCCAGCAGTCAGGGACAGGGGTCGTACTTC.